The rows below give T cell receptor beta chains drawn from one sample of a study of blood T cell repertoires in COVID-19. TCRdb keeps only in-frame clones here, not all; method: immunoSEQ multiplex PCR. The top ten clones hold over 4% of a sample with some 220,000 clones, more than 75% of them seen once. The sample comprised peripheral blood. All receptors come from a woman aged 65 to 85 with COVID-19, enrolled during active disease. Both conserved end residues are part of each CDR3. D genes are given only for firm matches. Not all rows give a size; the values are once, few, many and, for expanded clones, a class.

D	size	J	length	V	CDR3	DNA
TRBD2	NA	TRBJ2-3	15	TRBV5-4	CASGRLAVSTDTQYF	TGTGCCAGCGGGAGACTAGCGGTGAGCACAGATACGCAGTATTTT
NA	NA	TRBJ1-5	14	TRBV24-1	CATSDSSSNRAQHF	TGTGCCACCAGTGACTCCTCCTCTAATCGGGCCCAGCATTTT
NA	NA	TRBJ2-6	15	TRBV27	CASSLIGSGANVLTF	TGTGCCAGCAGTCTCATCGGCTCTGGGGCCAACGTCCTGACTTTC
TRBD2	NA	TRBJ2-3	15	TRBV4-3	CASSQERAGEDTQYF	TGCGCCAGCAGCCAAGAAAGGGCGGGAGAAGATACGCAGTATTTT
TRBD1	few	TRBJ2-5	14	TRBV7-8	CASSFRGRGETQYF	TGTGCCAGCAGCTTTAGGGGGCGTGGGGAGACCCAGTACTTC
NA	NA	TRBJ1-5	15	TRBV5-1	CASSLGDYSNQPQHF	TGCGCCAGCAGCTTGGGTGACTATAGCAATCAGCCCCAGCATTTT
TRBD1	NA	TRBJ2-3	15	TRBV11-2	CASPPDRDRTDTQYF	TGTGCCAGTCCCCCGGACAGGGACCGCACAGATACGCAGTATTTT
NA	NA	TRBJ1-1	14	TRBV5-4	CASSVGGGGTEAFF	TGTGCCAGCAGCGTGGGTGGAGGAGGCACTGAAGCTTTCTTT
NA	NA	TRBJ2-5	15	TRBV3-1/TRBV3-2	CASSRNHGGGETQYF	TGTGCCAGCAGCCGGAATCATGGGGGAGGAGAGACCCAGTACTTC
NA	NA	TRBJ2-7	12	TRBV10-3	CAISENGDEQYF	TGTGCCATCAGTGAGAACGGAGACGAGCAGTACTTC
TRBD2	NA	TRBJ2-3	15	TRBV7-8	CASSLGTSGIYTQYF	TGTGCCAGCAGCTTAGGTACTAGCGGGATTTACACGCAGTATTTT
TRBD2	NA	TRBJ2-3	19	TRBV11-2	CASSLEPGLAGGSTDTQYF	TGTGCCAGCAGCTTAGAACCGGGACTAGCGGGAGGGAGCACAGATACGCAGTATTTT
TRBD2	few	TRBJ2-4	13	TRBV3-1/TRBV3-2	CASSLSGRAIQYF	TGTGCCAGCAGCCTGAGCGGGAGGGCCATTCAGTACTTC
TRBD2	NA	TRBJ2-1	20	TRBV28	CASRRLAGHRAGVLLNEQFF	TGTGCCAGCAGACGACTAGCGGGCCACCGAGCGGGGGTCCTACTCAATGAGCAGTTCTTC
TRBD1	NA	TRBJ1-6	17	TRBV18	CASSPLLAGQGDSPLHF	TGTGCCAGCTCACCACTATTGGCGGGACAGGGTGATTCACCCCTCCACTTT
NA	NA	TRBJ1-2	14	TRBV6-5	CASRTGQLLYGYTF	TGTGCCAGCAGAACTGGACAGCTGCTCTATGGCTACACCTTC
NA	NA	TRBJ1-2	12	TRBV3-1/TRBV3-2	CASTSRNDGYTF	TGTGCCAGCACGTCGAGGAACGATGGCTACACCTTC
TRBD2	NA	TRBJ2-7	16	TRBV27	CASTQGLAGVSYEQYF	TGTGCCAGCACCCAAGGACTAGCGGGAGTATCCTACGAGCAGTACTTC